This T cell receptor (beta chain) was recovered during a study of blood T cells in healthy people across ages. V lost 6 bases to trimming and J lost 3 bases; unmatched junction nucleotides: 14. This CDR3 has 18 residues. Primers used in a second PCR of roughly 7 to 11 cycles were a sample-barcoded 5' primer and a J-beta primer mix. TCRdb used MiXCR to reprocess the 5' RACE reads, holding one entry per CDR3 protein. In the table there are some 290,000 distinct CDR3 sequences, 25% to 30% of which are singletons. Sequenced material: blood. This rearrangement joins TRBV12-3 or TRBV12-4 to TRBJ1-5, with 10 bases identical to TRBD1. The TCR comes from a woman in her 70s in good health. CDR3 amino acids: CASRRGTGDFRDNQPQHF. The CDR3 DNA follows: TGTGCCAGCAGACGTGGGACAGGGGACTTTAGGGACAATCAGCCCCAGCATTTT.